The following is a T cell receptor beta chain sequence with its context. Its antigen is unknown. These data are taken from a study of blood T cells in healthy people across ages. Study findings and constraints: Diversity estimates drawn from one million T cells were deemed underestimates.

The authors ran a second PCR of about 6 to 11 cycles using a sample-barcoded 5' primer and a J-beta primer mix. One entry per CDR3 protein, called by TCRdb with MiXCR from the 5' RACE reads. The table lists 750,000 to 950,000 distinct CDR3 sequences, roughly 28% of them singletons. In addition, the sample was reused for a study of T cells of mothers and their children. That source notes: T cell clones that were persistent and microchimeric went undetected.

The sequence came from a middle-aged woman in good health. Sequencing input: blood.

This chain's CDR3 is CASSPQTSAETQYF. CDR3 bases: TGTGCCAGCAGCCCGCAGACTAGCGCAGAGACCCAGTACTTC. The J gene is TRBJ2-7, the V gene TRBV7-3; 8 bases fit TRBD2. The last part of the DNA fits TRBJ2-5 better; the J call may be wrong. This CDR3 contains 14 residues. Germline V CDR1 and CDR2: SGHTA, FQGTGA.